This TCR beta chain comes out of a study of blood T cell repertoires in COVID-19 (TCRdb year 2020). Describing the broader study: Samples from collaborators originated in the United States, Italy and Spain and spanned both the acute and convalescent phases of COVID-19. Deeply sampled blood TCRbeta repertoires from subjects exposed to, actively infected with, or recovered from COVID-19 were included in the dataset. HLA class I and class II types, where available, came from metadata supplied by the sample provider rather than from assay-based typing. The repertoires were released in a freely available public database intended as a resource for research on the immune response to SARS-CoV-2. Samples came from the ongoing ImmuneRACE study (first 160 participants) plus 1,254 subjects from 6 global collaborators. The material from the prospective study consisted of cDNA or gDNA derived from T cells, B-cell-depleted T cells, or PBMCs. A de-identified subject ID, COVID-19 status, age in years and sex were almost always included in the sample metadata.

Results the study describes overall, beyond this receptor: Clinical and demographic metadata were provided uncurated, with the amount varying by source and participant.

One collaborating source in Seattle enrolled patients during active infection and followed them longitudinally through the course of disease. Whole blood was collected in K2EDTA tubes by collaborating institutions according to the institutions' own protocols. For TCRbeta analysis, collaborators shipped samples in one of three forms: frozen whole blood, isolated PBMCs, or DNA extracted from either of those sample types. TCRbeta CDR3 regions were amplified from genomic DNA using the immunoSEQ Assay, a bias-controlled multiplex PCR. Turning to the authors' computational methods: Nucleated cell counts per sample were estimated from amplification of reference gene primers within the assay. Sequence reads were collapsed and filtered to measure the absolute abundance of every unique TCRbeta CDR3 rearrangement. Productive Simpson clonality was computed per sample as the square root of Simpson's diversity index over productive rearrangements. Here the immuneACCESS table is served through TCRdb, limited to in-frame sequences with V and J called. Missing clones are a known gap in these copies; in checked studies unresolved V genes cover under half, and the rest lacks a known reason. V and J calls and clone size are as listed in that table; D and trimming were resolved from the DNA. For this sample the table gives about 210,000 clones, of which around 83% were detected only once. The ten biggest clones cover about 5% of the sample.

As for this clone: The antigen this receptor binds is unknown. The record has no base qualities; no much larger clone is one base away.

The sequencing sample was made of peripheral blood. The TCR originated in a woman aged 65 to 85 with COVID-19, enrolled during active disease.

The CDR3 has the sequence CASRGTGSTEAFF. The sequenced DNA: TGTGCCAGCAGGGGGACAGGGAGCACTGAAGCTTTCTTT. The rearrangement combines TRBV28 with TRBJ1-1, and 9 junctional nucleotides match TRBD1. V has 6 bases trimmed and J has 4 bases trimmed; junction bases matching no gene number 3. Including the terminal cysteine and phenylalanine, the CDR3 comprises 13 residues. The read is trimmed to its CDR3 DNA, 39 bases read in frame from base 1. The CDR1 and CDR2 encoded by the germline V gene are MDHEN and SYDVKM. Joined to the reference TRBV28 and TRBJ1-1 proteins, this CDR3 gives the full variable domain: DVKVTQSSRYLVKRTGEKVFLECVQDMDHENMFWYRQDPGLGLRLIYFSYDVKMKEKGDIPEGYSVSREKKERFSLILESASTNQTSMYLCASRGTGSTEAFFGQGTRLTVV.